These T cell receptor beta chains were read from a single sample in a study of blood T cell repertoires in COVID-19. This table comes from immunoSEQ multiplex PCR, and its TCRdb copy is limited to in-frame clones, with some not included. This sample has 300,000 to 350,000 clones, with roughly 86% found just once. The sample comprised PBMCs or T cells enriched from blood (not recorded which). These receptors were collected from a woman between 25 and 40 years old who had been exposed to COVID-19. Each CDR3 is given with its conserved first and last residue. A D gene is named only where the DNA matches it firmly.

NA,TRBV3-1/TRBV3-2,TRBJ2-1,TGTGCCAGCAGCCAAGATACTAGTACCGGTAATGAGCAGTTCTTC,CASSQDTSTGNEQFF
NA,TRBV5-1,TRBJ2-7,TGCGCCAGCAGGAACGGGCCAAATGGAGGGCAGTACTTC,CASRNGPNGGQYF
NA,TRBV5-1,TRBJ1-4,TGCGCCAGCAGCTTGGTAGGGAGTGGGAATGAAAAACTGTTTTTT,CASSLVGSGNEKLFF
NA,TRBV19,TRBJ2-1,TGTGCCAGTAGTATCGAGGCTGGTTACAATGAGCAGTTCTTC,CASSIEAGYNEQFF
TRBD1,TRBV10-3,TRBJ2-1,TGTGCCACCGAATCGGGACAGAAAAATGAGCAGTTCTTC,CATESGQKNEQFF
NA,TRBV28,TRBJ1-2,TGTGCCAGCATTGGGACTCGGGGCTACACCTTC,CASIGTRGYTF
NA,TRBV7-3,TRBJ2-1,TGTGCCAGCAGCTTAAGTGAGTCCAATGAGCAGTTCTTC,CASSLSESNEQFF
TRBD2,TRBV29-1,TRBJ2-1,TGCAGCGTTGCACTGGCGGGAGAAGGAAATGAGCAGTTCTTC,CSVALAGEGNEQFF
NA,TRBV19,TRBJ1-1,TGTGCCAGTAGTATTAGGGGATCGGGAGCTTTCTTT,CASSIRGSGAFF
NA,TRBV13,TRBJ2-5,TGTGCCAGCAGCTTAGGCCTACGGGGTGGGCCCCAGTACTTC,CASSLGLRGGPQYF